This TCR beta chain was found in a study of shared clonotypes between healthy human individuals. Splitting of each subset's genomic DNA was done evenly across several immunoSEQ plates. Per the study methods: ImmunoSEQ yielded junction-only sequences lacking quality scores, so filtering differed. The table came from immunoSEQ multiplex PCR; TCRdb's copy has only in-frame clones and leaves some out. The D gene and trimming were derived from the DNA, and the V and J assignments and clone size from that table. Of around 1,000,000 clones in the sample, approximately 80% were seen once. The V gene end was trimmed by 4 bases and the J gene end by 1 base; junction bases not matched to a gene: 7. Germline V gene data show CDR1 as SGHDN and CDR2 as FVKESK. The CDR3 runs 18 residues. Naive CD4+ cells were CD45RA-selected; the remaining cells were memory.

The V gene is TRBV14, the J gene TRBJ2-5; 15 bases map to TRBD2. The receptor's source is a man between 18 and 29 years old in good health. Some clones in this sample may be carry-over from other donors' samples. Sequencing was carried out using memory CD4+ T cells from PBMCs. The subset was: CD45RA-negative fraction. The CDR3 loop reads CASSLRTSGRGSQETQYF. For the CDR3, the DNA is TGTGCCAGCAGCCTGAGGACTAGCGGGAGGGGGTCCCAAGAGACCCAGTACTTC.